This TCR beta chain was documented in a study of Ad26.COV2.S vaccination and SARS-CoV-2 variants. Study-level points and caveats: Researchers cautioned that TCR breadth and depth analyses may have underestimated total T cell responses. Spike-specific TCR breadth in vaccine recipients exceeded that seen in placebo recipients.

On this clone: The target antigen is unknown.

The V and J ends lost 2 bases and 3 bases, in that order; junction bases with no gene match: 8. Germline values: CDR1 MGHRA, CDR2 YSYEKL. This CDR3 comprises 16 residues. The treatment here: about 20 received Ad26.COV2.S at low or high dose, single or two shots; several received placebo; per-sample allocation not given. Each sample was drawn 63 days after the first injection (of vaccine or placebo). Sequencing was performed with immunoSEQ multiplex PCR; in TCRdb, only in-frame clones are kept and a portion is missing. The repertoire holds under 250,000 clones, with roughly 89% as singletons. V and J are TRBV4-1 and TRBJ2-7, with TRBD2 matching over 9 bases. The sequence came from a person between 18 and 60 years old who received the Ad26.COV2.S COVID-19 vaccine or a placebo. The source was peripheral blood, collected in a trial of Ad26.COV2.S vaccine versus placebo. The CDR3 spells CASSQKVAGDGYEQYF. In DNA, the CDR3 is TGCGCCAGCAGCCAAAAAGTAGCGGGGGACGGCTACGAGCAGTACTTC.